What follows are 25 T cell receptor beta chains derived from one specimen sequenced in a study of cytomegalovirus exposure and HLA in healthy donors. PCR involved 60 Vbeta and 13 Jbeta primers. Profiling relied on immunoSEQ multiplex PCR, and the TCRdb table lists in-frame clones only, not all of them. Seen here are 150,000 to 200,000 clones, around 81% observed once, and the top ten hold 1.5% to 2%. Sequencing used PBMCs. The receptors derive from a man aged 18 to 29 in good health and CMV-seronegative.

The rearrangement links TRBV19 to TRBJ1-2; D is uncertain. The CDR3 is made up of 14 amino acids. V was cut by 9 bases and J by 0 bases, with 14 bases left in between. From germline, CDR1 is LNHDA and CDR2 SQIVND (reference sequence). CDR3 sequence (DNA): TGTGCCAGACCCGCGGAAGAGACTAACTATGGCTACACCTTC. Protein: CARPAEETNYGYTF. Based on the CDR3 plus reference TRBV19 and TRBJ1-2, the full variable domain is DGGITQSPKYLFRKEGQNVTLSCEQNLNHDAMYWYRQDPGQGLRLIYYSQIVNDFQKGDIAEGYSVSREKKESFPLTVTSAQKNPTAFYLCARPAEETNYGYTFGSGTRLTVV.

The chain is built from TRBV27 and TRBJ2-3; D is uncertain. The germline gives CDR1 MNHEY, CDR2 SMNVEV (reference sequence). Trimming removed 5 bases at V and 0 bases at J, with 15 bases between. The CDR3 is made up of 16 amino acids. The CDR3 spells CASSPTYERSTDTQYF. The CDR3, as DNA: TGTGCCAGCAGTCCAACCTACGAGAGGAGCACAGATACGCAGTATTTT.

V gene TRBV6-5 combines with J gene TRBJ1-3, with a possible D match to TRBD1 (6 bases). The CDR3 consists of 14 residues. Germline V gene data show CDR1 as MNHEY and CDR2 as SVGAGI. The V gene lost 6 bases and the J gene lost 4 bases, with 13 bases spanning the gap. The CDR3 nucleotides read TGTGCCAGCAGGGCGACAGGAGGAGGAAACACCATATATTTT. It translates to CASRATGGGNTIYF.

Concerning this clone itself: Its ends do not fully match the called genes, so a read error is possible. The DNA for the CDR3 is TGTTCCAGCAGCTTAGCTTCGGGGTGGGAGGAAAAACTGTTTTTT. This encodes CSSSLASGWEEKLFF. This chain connects TRBV7-9 to TRBJ1-4; D uncertain. From germline, CDR1 is SEHNR and CDR2 FQNEAQ (reference sequence). The CDR3 length is 15 residues.

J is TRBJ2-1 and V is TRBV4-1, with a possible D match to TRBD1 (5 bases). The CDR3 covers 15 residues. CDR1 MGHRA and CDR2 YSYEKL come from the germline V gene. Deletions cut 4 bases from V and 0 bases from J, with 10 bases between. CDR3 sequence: CASSLGQSSYNEQFF. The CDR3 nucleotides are TGCGCCAGCAGCCTGGGGCAGAGCTCCTACAATGAGCAGTTCTTC.

The CDR3 nucleotides are TGTGCCAGCAATGGGGGGGCGTTCTACAATGAGCAGTTCTTC. Protein: CASNGGAFYNEQFF. This chain links TRBV14 with TRBJ2-1; D possibly corresponds to TRBD2 (7 bases). Between the trimmed V and J ends, which lost 7 bases and 3 bases, there was a span of 13 bases. CDR3 length: 14 residues. CDR1 SGHDN and CDR2 FVKESK come from the germline V gene.

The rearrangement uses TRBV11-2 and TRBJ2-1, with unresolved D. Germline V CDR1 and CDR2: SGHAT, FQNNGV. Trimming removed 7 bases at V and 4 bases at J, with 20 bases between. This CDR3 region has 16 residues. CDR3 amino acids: CASTTNWNPVYNEQFF. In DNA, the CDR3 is TGTGCCAGCACCACTAACTGGAATCCTGTTTACAATGAGCAGTTCTTC.

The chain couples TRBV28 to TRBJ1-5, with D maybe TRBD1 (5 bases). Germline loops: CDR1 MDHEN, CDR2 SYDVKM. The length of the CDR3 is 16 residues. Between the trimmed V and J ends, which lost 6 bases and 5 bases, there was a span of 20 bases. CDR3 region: CASRHMTDIYHQPQHF. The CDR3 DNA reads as TGTGCCAGCAGACATATGACGGACATATATCATCAGCCCCAGCATTTT.

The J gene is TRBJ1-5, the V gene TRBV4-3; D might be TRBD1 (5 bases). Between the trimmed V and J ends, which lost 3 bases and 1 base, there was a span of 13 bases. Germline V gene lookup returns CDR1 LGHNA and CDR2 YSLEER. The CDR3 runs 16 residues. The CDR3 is CASSQDLRGSNQPQHF. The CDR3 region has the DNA TGCGCCAGCAGCCAGGACCTAAGGGGAAGCAATCAGCCCCAGCATTTT.

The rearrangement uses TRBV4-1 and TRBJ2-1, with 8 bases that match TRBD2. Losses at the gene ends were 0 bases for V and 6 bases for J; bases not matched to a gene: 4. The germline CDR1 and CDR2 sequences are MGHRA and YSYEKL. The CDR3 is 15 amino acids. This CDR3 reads CASSQESGSGNEQFF. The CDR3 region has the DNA TGCGCCAGCAGCCAAGAAAGCGGGAGTGGCAATGAGCAGTTCTTC.

The CDR3 loop is CSVEPSSGGANEQFF. The CDR3, as DNA: TGCAGCGTTGAGCCGTCTAGCGGGGGGGCAAATGAGCAGTTCTTC. The chain carries TRBV29-1 and TRBJ2-1, with TRBD2 matching over 12 bases. V gave up 3 bases and J gave up 7 bases; unmatched junction bases: 7. The CDR3 runs 15 residues. Per the germline V gene, CDR1 is SQVTM and CDR2 is ANQGSEA.

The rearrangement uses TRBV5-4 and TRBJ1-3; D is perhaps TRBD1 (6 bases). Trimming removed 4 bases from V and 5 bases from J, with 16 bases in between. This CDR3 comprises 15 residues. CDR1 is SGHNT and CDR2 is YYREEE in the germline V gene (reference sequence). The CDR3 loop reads CASSTGQTERNTIYF. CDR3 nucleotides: TGTGCCAGCAGCACCGGACAGACAGAAAGAAACACCATATATTTT.

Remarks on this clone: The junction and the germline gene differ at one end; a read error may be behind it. The CDR3 DNA follows: TGTGCTAGCAGCCCCCTACCCACGAGCACAGATACGCAGTATTTT. This encodes CASSPLPTSTDTQYF. This chain joins TRBV7-7 and TRBJ2-3, with unresolved D. Germline loops: CDR1 SSHAT, CDR2 FNYEAQ (reference sequence). There are 15 residues in the CDR3.

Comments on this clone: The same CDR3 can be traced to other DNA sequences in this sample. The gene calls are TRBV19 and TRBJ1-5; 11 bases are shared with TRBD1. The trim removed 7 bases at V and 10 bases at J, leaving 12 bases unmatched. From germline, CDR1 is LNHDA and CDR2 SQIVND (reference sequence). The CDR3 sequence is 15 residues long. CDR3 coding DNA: TGTGCCAGTAACATGGACAGGGGGCTAGGTCAACCCCAGCATTTT. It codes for CASNMDRGLGQPQHF.

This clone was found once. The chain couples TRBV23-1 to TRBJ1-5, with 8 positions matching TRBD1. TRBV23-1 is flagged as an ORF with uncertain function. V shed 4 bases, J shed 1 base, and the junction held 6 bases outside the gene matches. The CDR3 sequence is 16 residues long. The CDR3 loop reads CASSLGQGGSNQPQHF. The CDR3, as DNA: TGCGCCAGCAGTCTAGGACAGGGAGGGAGCAATCAGCCCCAGCATTTT.

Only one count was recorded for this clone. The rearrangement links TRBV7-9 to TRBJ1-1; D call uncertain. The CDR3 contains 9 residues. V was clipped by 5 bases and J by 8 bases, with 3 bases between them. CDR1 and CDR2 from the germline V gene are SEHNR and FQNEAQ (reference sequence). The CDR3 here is CASSPEAFF. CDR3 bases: TGTGCCAGCAGCCCGGAAGCTTTCTTT.

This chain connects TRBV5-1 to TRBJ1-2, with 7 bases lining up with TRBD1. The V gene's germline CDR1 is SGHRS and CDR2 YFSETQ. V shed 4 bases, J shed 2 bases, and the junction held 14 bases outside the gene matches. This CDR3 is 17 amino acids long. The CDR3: CASSPGQAVYRNYGYTF. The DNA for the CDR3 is TGCGCCAGCAGCCCAGGACAGGCTGTCTATAGAAACTATGGCTACACCTTC.

The CDR3 DNA sequence: TGTGCCAGCAGCCTGGCAGTCTATGAACTAGTCGCCCAGGGGGATACGCAGTATTTT. This translates into CASSLAVYELVAQGDTQYF. The chain recombines TRBV7-9 with TRBJ2-3; a possible D gene is TRBD1 (6 bases). The germline V and J ends were trimmed by 5 bases and 6 bases, with 30 bases remaining between them. The germline V gene encodes CDR1 SEHNR and CDR2 FQNEAQ (reference sequence). There are 19 residues in the CDR3.

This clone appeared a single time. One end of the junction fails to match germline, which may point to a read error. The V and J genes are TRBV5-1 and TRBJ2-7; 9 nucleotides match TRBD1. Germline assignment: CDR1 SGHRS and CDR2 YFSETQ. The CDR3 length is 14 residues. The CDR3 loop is CASSSGTGTYEQHF. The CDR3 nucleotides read TGCGCCAGCAGCTCCGGGACAGGGACCTACGAGCAGCACTTC.

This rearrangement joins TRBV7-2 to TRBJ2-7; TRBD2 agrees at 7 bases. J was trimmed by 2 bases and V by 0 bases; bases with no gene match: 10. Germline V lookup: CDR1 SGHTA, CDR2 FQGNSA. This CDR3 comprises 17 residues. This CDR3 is CASSLALASGHPYEQYF. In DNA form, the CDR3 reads TGTGCCAGCAGCTTAGCGTTGGCTAGCGGTCACCCCTACGAGCAGTACTTC.

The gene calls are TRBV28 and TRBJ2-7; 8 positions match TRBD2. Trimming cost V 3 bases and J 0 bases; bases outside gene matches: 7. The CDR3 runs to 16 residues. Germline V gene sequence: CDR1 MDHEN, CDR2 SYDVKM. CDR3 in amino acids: CASSFSLAGLSYEQYF. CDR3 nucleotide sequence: TGTGCCAGCAGTTTCTCTCTAGCGGGCCTCTCCTACGAGCAGTACTTC. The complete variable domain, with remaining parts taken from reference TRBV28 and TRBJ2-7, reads DVKVTQSSRYLVKRTGEKVFLECVQDMDHENMFWYRQDPGLGLRLIYFSYDVKMKEKGDIPEGYSVSREKKERFSLILESASTNQTSMYLCASSFSLAGLSYEQYFGPGTRLTVT.

CDR3 DNA sequence: TGTGCCAGCAGTTCCCCCAAGGGCAGGGATTACTACAATGAGCAGTTCTTC. It specifies CASSSPKGRDYYNEQFF. This chain connects TRBV28 to TRBJ2-1; tentative D call: TRBD1 (5 bases). The V gene lost 4 bases and the J gene lost 3 bases, with 19 bases spanning the gap. The length of the CDR3 is 17 residues. Germline assignment: CDR1 MDHEN and CDR2 SYDVKM.

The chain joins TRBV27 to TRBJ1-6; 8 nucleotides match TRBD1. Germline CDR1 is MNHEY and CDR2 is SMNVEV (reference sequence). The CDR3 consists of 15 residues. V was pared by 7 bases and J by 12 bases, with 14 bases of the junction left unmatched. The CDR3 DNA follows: TGTGCCAGCACCCCGAAGGCAGGGGGCGTTAGACCCCTCCACTTT. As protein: CASTPKAGGVRPLHF.

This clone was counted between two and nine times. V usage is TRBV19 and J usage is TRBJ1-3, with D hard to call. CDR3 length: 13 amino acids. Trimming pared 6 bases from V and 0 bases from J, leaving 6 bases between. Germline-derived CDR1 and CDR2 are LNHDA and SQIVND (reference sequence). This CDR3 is CASRQLSGNTIYF. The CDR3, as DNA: TGTGCCAGTAGACAGCTCTCTGGAAACACCATATATTTT.

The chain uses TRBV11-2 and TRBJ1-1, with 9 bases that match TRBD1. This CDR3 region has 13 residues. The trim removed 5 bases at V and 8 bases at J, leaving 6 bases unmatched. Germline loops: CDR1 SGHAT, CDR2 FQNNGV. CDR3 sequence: CASSVDRGREAFF. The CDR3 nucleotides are TGTGCCAGCAGCGTGGACAGGGGAAGGGAAGCTTTCTTT. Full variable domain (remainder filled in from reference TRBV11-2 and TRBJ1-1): EAGVAQSPRYKIIEKRQSVAFWCNPISGHATLYWYQQILGQGPKLLIQFQNNGVVDDSQLPKDRFSAERLKGVDSTLKIQPAKLEDSAVYLCASSVDRGREAFFGQGTRLTVV.